The 19 T cell receptor beta chains presented below share a single source sample, sequenced in a study of T-cell memory formation after mild COVID-19. Via MiXCR, TCRdb re-called the 5' RACE reads, giving one row per CDR3 protein. The sample has 150,000 to 200,000 distinct CDR3 sequences, 11% seen once; the top ten hold 3.5% to 4%. The sequencing sample was made of PBMCs or a T cell subset sorted from them (not recorded which). These receptor sequences come from a man younger than 35 who had mild COVID-19 (a few samples of this study predate the infection). Cell type and time point are not known.

This clonotype was seen once. This chain connects TRBV15 to TRBJ1-5; 7 nucleotides align to TRBD1. V trimming: 0 bases; J trimming: 4 bases; junction bases outside the gene matches: 3. The germline V gene has CDR1 LNHNV and CDR2 YYDKDF (reference sequence). The CDR3 runs to 15 residues. CDR3 amino acids: CATSRDRQGNQPQHF. In DNA form, the CDR3 reads TGTGCCACCAGCAGAGATAGACAGGGAAATCAGCCCCAGCATTTT.

The genes are TRBV5-1 and TRBJ2-7, with D possibly being TRBD2 (6 bases). Per germline, CDR1 SGHRS and CDR2 YFSETQ. V was shortened by 3 bases and J by 2 bases, with 15 bases between the two germline ends. This CDR3 comprises 15 residues. This CDR3 reads CASSSLGGTTYEQYF. CDR3 DNA sequence: TGCGCCAGCAGCTCCCTGGGAGGAACCACCTACGAGCAGTACTTC.

This clonotype has at least ten counts. The V and J genes are TRBV24-1 and TRBJ1-4; weak D call: TRBD1 (5 bases). In germline, CDR1 is KGHDR, CDR2 SFDVKD. This CDR3 has 14 amino acids. V lost 7 bases and J 3 bases, leaving 11 bases between the germline ends. For the CDR3, the DNA is TGTGCCACCAGCGAGGCGGGGCCTAATGAAAAACTGTTTTTT. Translation: CATSEAGPNEKLFF.

This chain links TRBV5-4 with TRBJ1-2, with 7 bases that match TRBD1. The CDR3 loop spans 15 amino acids. V gave up 3 bases and J gave up 2 bases; unmatched junction bases: 7. Germline CDR1 reads SGHNT; CDR2 reads YYREEE (reference sequence). In DNA form, the CDR3 reads TGTGCCAGCAGCTCAGGGGGACGAATGAACTATGGCTACACCTTC. Protein sequence: CASSSGGRMNYGYTF.

This clonotype has only a few counts. The chain is built from TRBV2 and TRBJ2-7; D is undetermined. Germline assignment: CDR1 SNHLY and CDR2 FYNNEI. The CDR3 extends over 12 amino acids. V was shortened by 3 bases and J by 4 bases, with 7 bases between the two germline ends. CDR3 sequence: CASSDQSYEQYV. In DNA form, the CDR3 reads TGTGCCAGCAGTGACCAGTCTTACGAGCAGTACGTC.

The sample holds one count of this clonotype. This chain uses TRBV7-8 with TRBJ1-4, with 8 bases matching TRBD1. Germline V gene data show CDR1 as SGHVS and CDR2 as FQNEAQ. This CDR3 region has 15 residues. Trimming removed 3 bases from V and 5 bases from J; junction bases left unmatched: 5. CDR3 amino acids: CASSLYRTGNEKLFF. In DNA form, the CDR3 reads TGTGCCAGCAGCTTGTACAGGACAGGGAATGAAAAACTGTTTTTT.

This chain joins TRBV10-2 and TRBJ2-1; D is uncertain. Trimming stripped 4 bases from V and 5 bases from J, with 9 bases between. The CDR3 runs 13 residues. Germline CDR1 reads WSHSY; CDR2 reads SAAADI. The CDR3 DNA reads as TGCGCCAGCAGTGGTGGACGGGACAATGAGCAGTTCTTC. Translating it yields CASSGGRDNEQFF.

The chain carries TRBV4-3 and TRBJ2-3, with D perhaps matching TRBD2 (6 bases). Trimming stripped 2 bases from V and 0 bases from J, with 9 bases between. The CDR3 totals 15 residues. The germline V gene encodes CDR1 LGHNA and CDR2 YSLEER. The CDR3 nucleotides read TGCGCCAGCAGCCAAACGGGGGTTAGCACAGATACGCAGTATTTT. Its translation: CASSQTGVSTDTQYF.

The sample holds one count of this clonotype. The chain has TRBV5-6 and TRBJ2-5, with D maybe TRBD2 (6 bases). The CDR3 runs 13 residues. V lost 5 bases and J lost 5, with 13 bases in between. Germline V gene data show CDR1 as SGHDT and CDR2 as YYEEEE. The CDR3 is CASRAGPHETQYF. The DNA for the CDR3 is TGTGCCAGCAGGGCGGGACCTCACGAGACCCAGTACTTC.

The chain couples TRBV20-1 to TRBJ2-3, with TRBD2 matching over 9 bases. J lost 2 bases, V lost 6 bases, and 6 bases had no gene match. The CDR3 consists of 14 residues. Per the germline V gene, CDR1 is DFQATT and CDR2 is SNEGSKA (reference sequence). Here the CDR3 reads CSATLAGITDTQYF. The CDR3 DNA sequence: TGCAGTGCCACGCTAGCGGGGATCACAGATACGCAGTATTTT.

This clonotype was recorded a few times. The chain joins TRBV5-6 to TRBJ2-3; D gene unclear. CDR3 length: 17 residues. Trimming removed 0 bases from V and 1 base from J, with 15 bases in between. Per germline, CDR1 SGHDT and CDR2 YYEEEE. CDR3 loop: CASSLGPRRAGTDTQYF. The CDR3 DNA is TGTGCCAGCAGCTTGGGACCACGTAGAGCTGGCACAGATACGCAGTATTTT.

The chain has TRBV12-5 and TRBJ2-2; D call uncertain. V was clipped by 6 bases and J by 9 bases, with 11 bases between them. The V gene's germline CDR1 is LGHNT and CDR2 FRNRAP. CDR3 length: 12 amino acids. The CDR3: CASGLGFRELFF. The CDR3 DNA sequence: TGTGCTAGTGGCCTCGGGTTCCGGGAGCTGTTTTTT.

This clonotype was seen only a few times. This CDR3 reads CASSLAGSGEVDTQYF. The CDR3 DNA reads as TGTGCCAGCAGCTTAGCGGGTAGCGGGGAAGTCGATACGCAGTATTTT. The chain is built from TRBV7-8 and TRBJ2-3; 8 bases line up with TRBD2. This CDR3 contains 16 residues. V dropped 0 bases and J dropped 6; count of bases not matched to a gene: 8. Germline V lookup: CDR1 SGHVS, CDR2 FQNEAQ.

The chain uses TRBV20-1 and TRBJ2-7; no firm D call. Trimming removed 1 base at V and 5 bases at J, with 6 bases between. This CDR3 spans 11 amino acids. Germline V gene sequence: CDR1 DFQATT, CDR2 SNEGSKA (reference sequence). CDR3 sequence reads: CSARGGNEQYV. For the CDR3, the DNA is TGCAGTGCTAGAGGTGGGAACGAGCAGTACGTC.

This clonotype showed up many times. This chain uses TRBV7-2 with TRBJ2-5, with D unclear. CDR1 SGHTA and CDR2 FQGNSA come from the germline V gene. Trimming shortened V by 0 bases and J by 3 bases, and 8 bases separated the two germline ends. CDR3 size: 14 residues. CDR3 nucleotides: TGTGCCAGCAGCTTAGCGCGTTGGGAAGAGACCCAGTACTTC. Translation: CASSLARWEETQYF.

This clonotype occurred a few times. The chain combines TRBV5-4 with TRBJ1-1, with TRBD1 matching over 7 bases. V trimming: 3 bases; J trimming: 10 bases; junction bases outside the gene matches: 9. This CDR3 has 13 residues. Germline assignment: CDR1 SGHNT and CDR2 YYREEE (reference sequence). The CDR3 spells CASSWTGVAGAFF. CDR3 bases: TGTGCCAGCAGCTGGACAGGTGTCGCCGGAGCTTTCTTT.

In this sample, this clonotype turned up a few times. This chain uses TRBV28 with TRBJ2-7; D gene ambiguous. The CDR3 has 14 residues. CDR1 is MDHEN, CDR2 SYDVKM, per germline. Trimming removed 4 bases from V and 4 bases from J, with 14 bases in between. This chain's CDR3 is CASSSRTQRYEQYV. The CDR3 coding sequence is TGTGCCAGCAGTTCGAGGACCCAGAGGTACGAGCAGTACGTC.

The rearrangement joins TRBV10-1 to TRBJ2-1; 8 bases line up with TRBD1. V lost 3 bases to trimming and J lost 8 bases; unmatched junction nucleotides: 6. The CDR3 contains 14 residues. Germline V lookup: CDR1 WNHNN, CDR2 SYGVQD (reference sequence). CDR3 amino acids: CASSEFIRGHEQFF. The CDR3 DNA sequence: TGCGCCAGCAGTGAATTTATCAGGGGGCATGAGCAGTTCTTC.

V is TRBV19 and J is TRBJ2-3; tentative D call: TRBD2 (6 bases). CDR3 length: 15 residues. CDR1 LNHDA and CDR2 SQIVND come from the germline V gene (reference sequence). With 4 bases removed from V and 1 base from J, the gap between germline ends came to 12 bases. DNA of the CDR3: TGTGCCAGTAGTAGCGGGGTGACCCGCACAGATACGCAGTATTTT. This sequence encodes CASSSGVTRTDTQYF.